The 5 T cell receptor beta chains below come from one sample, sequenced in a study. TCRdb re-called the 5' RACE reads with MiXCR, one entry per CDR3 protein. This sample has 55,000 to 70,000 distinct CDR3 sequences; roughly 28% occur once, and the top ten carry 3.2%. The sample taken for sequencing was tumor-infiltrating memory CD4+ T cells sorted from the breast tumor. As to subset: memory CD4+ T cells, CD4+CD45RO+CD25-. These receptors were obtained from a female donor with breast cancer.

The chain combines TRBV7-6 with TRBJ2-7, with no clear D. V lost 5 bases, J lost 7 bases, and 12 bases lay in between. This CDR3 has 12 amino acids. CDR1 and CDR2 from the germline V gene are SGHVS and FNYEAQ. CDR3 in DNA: TGTGCCAGCAGCGATAGGCGATTGGAGCAGTACTTC. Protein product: CASSDRRLEQYF.

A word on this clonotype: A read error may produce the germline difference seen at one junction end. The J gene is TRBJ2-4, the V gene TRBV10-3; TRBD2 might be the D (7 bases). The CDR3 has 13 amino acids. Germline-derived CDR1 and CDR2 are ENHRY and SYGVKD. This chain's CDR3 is CAISDEGGHRLNF. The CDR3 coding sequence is TGTGCCATCAGTGACGAGGGGGGGCATCGGTTGAACTTC.

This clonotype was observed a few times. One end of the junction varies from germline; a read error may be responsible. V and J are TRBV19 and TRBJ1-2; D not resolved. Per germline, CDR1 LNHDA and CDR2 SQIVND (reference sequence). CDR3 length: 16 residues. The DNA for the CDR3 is TGTGCCAGTAGTATGTTGAATGGTGTGATCAACTCTGGCTACACCTTC. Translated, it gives CASSMLNGVINSGYTF.

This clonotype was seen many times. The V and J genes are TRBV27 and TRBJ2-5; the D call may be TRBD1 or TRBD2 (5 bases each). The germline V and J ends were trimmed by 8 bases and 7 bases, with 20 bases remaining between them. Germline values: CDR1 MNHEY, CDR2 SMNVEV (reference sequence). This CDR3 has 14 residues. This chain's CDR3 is CASSWLGATGTQYF. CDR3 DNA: TGTGCCAGCTCATGGTTGGGAGCCACAGGGACCCAGTACTTC.

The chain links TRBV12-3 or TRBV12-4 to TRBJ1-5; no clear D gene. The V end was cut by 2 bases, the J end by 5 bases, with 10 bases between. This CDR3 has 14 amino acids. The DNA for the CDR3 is TGTGCCAGCAGTTTACAGGCCAGTCATCAGCCCCAGCATTTT. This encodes CASSLQASHQPQHF.